The clone carrying this TCR beta chain was picked up a small number of times. The sample is drawn from a study of beta chain features in type 1 diabetes. Germline V gene sequence: CDR1 LNHNV, CDR2 YYDKDF (reference sequence). V was shortened by 0 bases and J by 7 bases, with 18 bases between the two germline ends. The CDR3 is 17 residues long. cDNA synthesis used the whole RNA isolate, giving expressed TCRB sequences. Only in-frame clones appear in the TCRdb table, and some are missing; sequencing was by immunoSEQ multiplex PCR. Of hundreds of thousands of clones detected, roughly 12% appear once; the ten largest clones hold 0.015% to 0.02%.

Sequencing used naive CD4+ T cells from blood. The chain recombines TRBV15 with TRBJ1-4, with TRBD1 as a possible D gene (6 bases). The sequence was obtained from a man aged 18 to 30 in good health. The chain's CDR3 is CATSRDLAGQRGEKLFF. CDR3 sequence (DNA): TGTGCCACCAGCAGAGATTTGGCCGGACAGCGCGGTGAAAAACTGTTTTTT.